The TCR beta chain under discussion was sequenced for a study of blood T cell repertoires in COVID-19. Germline-derived CDR1 and CDR2 are SGHNT and YENEEA. The J segment lost 2 bases and the V segment lost 5 bases, leaving 7 bases of the junction unmatched. The CDR3 consists of 15 residues. Using immunoSEQ multiplex PCR, the repertoire was profiled, and TCRdb retains in-frame clones only, with some absent. The data show about 140,000 clones, with around 80% seen just once and around 6% held by the top ten. Among Cohort 3 donors, those recovered had two negative PCRs, clearance, or symptom resolution.

This receptor was obtained from a woman in her forties or fifties who had recovered from COVID-19. The chain recombines TRBV11-3 with TRBJ2-3; 7 bases fit TRBD2. The sequenced material came from PBMCs or T cells enriched from blood (not recorded which). For the CDR3, the DNA is TGTGCCAGCAGCGCGGGGGTAGATAACACAGATACGCAGTATTTT. Residues: CASSAGVDNTDTQYF.